The 28 T cell receptor beta chains below were found in one sample sequenced in a study of identical twins. MiXCR, applied by TCRdb to the 5' RACE reads, yields one record per CDR3 protein. The sample lists 640,000 or so distinct CDR3 sequences; around 5.7% were seen once. Sequencing was done on a sample of naive T cells sorted from blood. All receptors come from a man aged 18 to 29 in good health.

This clonotype occurred many times. The CDR3 region has the DNA TGTGCCAGCAGCCGTGACAGCGATCAGCCCCAGCATTTT. It codes for CASSRDSDQPQHF. V usage is TRBV7-9 and J usage is TRBJ1-5, with D tentatively TRBD1 (5 bases). CDR3 length: 13 residues. Germline V gives CDR1 SEHNR, CDR2 FQNEAQ (reference sequence). V was pared by 5 bases and J by 5 bases, with 10 bases between.

This clonotype appeared a few times. The CDR3 DNA reads TGTGCCAGCAGCCCACAGGGTTTTTATGGCTACACCTTC. This gives the protein CASSPQGFYGYTF. This sequence joins TRBV7-2 and TRBJ1-2, with a possible D match to TRBD1 (6 bases). This CDR3 is 13 amino acids long. Trimming took off 5 bases at V and 5 bases at J, with 12 bases between the two ends. Germline CDR1 reads SGHTA; CDR2 reads FQGNSA.

This clonotype came up a few times. V gene TRBV4-2 combines with J gene TRBJ2-2, with D hard to call. CDR3 length equals 14 residues. The germline V gene has CDR1 LGHNA and CDR2 YNFKEQ. Trimming cost V 1 base and J 1 base, with 4 bases left between them. DNA for the CDR3: TGTGCCAGCAGCCAAGGTCAGAACACCGGGGAGCTGTTTTTT. Translated: CASSQGQNTGELFF.

The table lists this clonotype with a few counts. J is TRBJ1-5 and V is TRBV6-5; D gene unclear. Germline V gene lookup returns CDR1 MNHEY and CDR2 SVGAGI. There are 17 residues in the CDR3. V gave up 0 bases and J gave up 3 bases, with 15 bases separating them. DNA of the CDR3: TGTGCCAGCAGTTACTCCGGCAGTCCGACAAACAATCAGCCCCAGCATTTT. It encodes CASSYSGSPTNNQPQHF.

Ten or more counts support this clonotype. The CDR3 sequence: CASSSRLGLAGSSYNEQFF. The CDR3 nucleotides read TGTGCCAGCAGCTCCCGCCTCGGGCTAGCAGGAAGCTCCTACAATGAGCAGTTCTTC. The V call is TRBV11-1, the J call TRBJ2-1, with TRBD2 as a possible D gene (5 bases). The germline CDR1 and CDR2 sequences are SGHAT and FQDESV (reference sequence). The ends were cut back, 4 bases at V and 0 bases at J, with 22 bases in the middle. The CDR3 consists of 19 residues.

The sample holds many counts of this clonotype. The chain carries TRBV20-1 and TRBJ2-5, with 12 nucleotides matching TRBD2. CDR1 and CDR2 from the germline V gene are DFQATT and SNEGSKA (reference sequence). The CDR3 has 13 amino acids. V gave up 5 bases and J gave up 4 bases; unmatched junction bases: 2. This CDR3 reads CSAVTSGRETQYF. In DNA form, the CDR3 reads TGCAGTGCTGTGACTAGCGGGAGAGAGACCCAGTACTTC.

This clonotype was picked up many times. The chain links TRBV6-1 to TRBJ2-2; 7 positions agree with TRBD1. Per the germline V gene, CDR1 is MNHNS and CDR2 is SASEGT. V lost 7 bases, J lost 7 bases, and 15 bases stayed unmatched. CDR3 size: 16 residues. The CDR3 here is CASTQSGTVKDGELFF. The CDR3, as DNA: TGTGCCAGCACTCAAAGTGGGACAGTGAAGGACGGGGAGCTGTTTTTT.

This chain links TRBV11-1 with TRBJ2-1; D call uncertain. CDR1 is SGHAT, CDR2 FQDESV, per germline (reference sequence). Trimming removed 1 base at V and 0 bases at J, with 10 bases between. The CDR3 is 16 amino acids. CDR3 amino acids: CASSLVGWGSYNEQFF. Here the CDR3 DNA reads TGTGCCAGCAGCTTAGTCGGTTGGGGCTCCTACAATGAGCAGTTCTTC.

In its sample, this clonotype was seen many times. The chain combines TRBV5-6 with TRBJ2-1, with D perhaps matching TRBD1 or TRBD2 (7 bases each). The CDR3 sequence is 16 residues long. CDR1 and CDR2 from the germline V gene are SGHDT and YYEEEE. V shed 3 bases and J shed 0 bases, with 13 bases lying between them. As DNA, the CDR3 is TGTGCCAGCAGCTCCCAGGGGGGGAGCTCCTACAATGAGCAGTTCTTC. It specifies CASSSQGGSSYNEQFF.

The chain employs TRBV27 and TRBJ1-1, with TRBD1 identical over 9 bases. Germline values: CDR1 MNHEY, CDR2 SMNVEV (reference sequence). V shed 2 bases, J shed 10 bases, and the junction held 5 bases outside the gene matches. The length of the CDR3 is 13 residues. The CDR3 is CASSLQTGGRAFF. The CDR3 DNA reads as TGTGCCAGCAGTTTACAGACAGGGGGGCGAGCTTTCTTT.

The chain employs TRBV18 and TRBJ2-2; D is ambiguous. The CDR3 sequence is 14 residues long. V was cut by 1 base and J by 10 bases, with 13 bases left in between. Germline loops: CDR1 KGHSH, CDR2 LQKENI. Here the CDR3 DNA reads TGTGCCAGCTCACCACTCCAGCCCGCGGAGGAGCTGTTTTTT. Translation gives CASSPLQPAEELFF.

This clonotype was counted at least ten times. This chain uses TRBV20-1 with TRBJ1-5; TRBD1 matches 9 bases. Per germline, CDR1 DFQATT and CDR2 SNEGSKA (reference sequence). Trimming at V came to 6 bases and at J to 5 bases, leaving 5 bases not matched to a gene. The length of the CDR3 is 13 residues. This chain's CDR3 is CSAHDRGYQPQHF. For the CDR3, the DNA is TGCAGTGCCCATGACAGGGGGTATCAGCCCCAGCATTTT.

The chain uses TRBV6-1 and TRBJ2-5, with D possibly called TRBD1 or TRBD2 (5 bases each). The V gene's germline CDR1 is MNHNS and CDR2 SASEGT. This CDR3 contains 15 residues. The ends were cut back, 4 bases at V and 4 bases at J, with 16 bases in the middle. The CDR3, as DNA: TGTGCCAGCAGTGCCCGGGGCGAGCAGGCAGAGACCCAGTACTTC. It is translated as CASSARGEQAETQYF.

The chain uses TRBV30 and TRBJ2-3; possibly TRBD1 for D (6 bases). Germline-derived CDR1 and CDR2 are GTSNPN and SVGIG (reference sequence). Trimming took 5 bases from V and 2 from J, leaving 14 bases between them. The length of the CDR3 is 14 residues. CDR3 amino acids: CAWRQAVLTDTQYF. The CDR3 bases are TGTGCCTGGCGACAGGCCGTTCTCACAGATACGCAGTATTTT.

The table lists this clonotype with a few counts. This chain joins TRBV6-1 and TRBJ2-3; no clear D gene. The V end lost 1 base, the J end lost 2 bases, and 13 bases lay between the germline ends. Germline assignment: CDR1 MNHNS and CDR2 SASEGT. This CDR3 contains 16 residues. CDR3 amino acids: CASSEVRQNPTDTQYF. CDR3 coding DNA: TGTGCCAGCAGTGAAGTACGCCAGAACCCCACAGATACGCAGTATTTT.

This clonotype came up a few times. This chain links TRBV20-1 with TRBJ2-5, with a possible D match to TRBD2 (5 bases). The V gene's germline CDR1 is DFQATT and CDR2 SNEGSKA (reference sequence). The V gene lost 1 base and the J gene lost 2 bases, with 11 bases spanning the gap. There are 14 residues in the CDR3. CDR3 protein: CSARAAGSQETQYF. Here the CDR3 DNA reads TGCAGTGCTAGAGCGGCGGGCTCTCAAGAGACCCAGTACTTC.

This clonotype was seen a handful of times. The chain joins TRBV12-3 or TRBV12-4 to TRBJ1-1; D is perhaps TRBD1 (5 bases). CDR3 length: 15 residues. The V end was cut by 4 bases, the J end by 3 bases, with 15 bases between. CDR3 in DNA: TGTGCCAGCAGTTCGCCCCCCGGGGGAGACACTGAAGCTTTCTTT. Translated: CASSSPPGGDTEAFF.

This clonotype showed up just a few times. The chain has TRBV12-3 or TRBV12-4 and TRBJ2-1, with D perhaps TRBD2 (6 bases). V shed 4 bases and J shed 6 bases, with 25 bases lying between them. The CDR3 has 18 amino acids. The CDR3 nucleotides read TGTGCCAGCAGTTCCATTATCTCGACTAGGATGGTCGGCAATGAGCAGTTCTTC. This encodes CASSSIISTRMVGNEQFF.

This clonotype was seen only a few times. V and J are TRBV6-2 or TRBV6-3 and TRBJ2-7; the match to TRBD2 covers 12 bases. CDR1 is MNHEY and CDR2 is SVGEGT in the germline V gene. CDR3 length: 16 residues. V dropped 2 bases and J dropped 5; count of bases not matched to a gene: 7. The CDR3 nucleotides are TGTGCCAGCAGTTACGCGCTAGCGGGAGGGCCGGACGAGCAGTACTTC. This sequence encodes CASSYALAGGPDEQYF.

The sample holds many counts of this clonotype. This rearrangement joins TRBV27 to TRBJ2-2; no firm D call. Per germline, CDR1 MNHEY and CDR2 SMNVEV (reference sequence). There are 14 residues in the CDR3. Trimming left V 2 bases short and J 7 bases short, with 11 bases between. CDR3 DNA: TGTGCCAGCAGTTTACAGGCCACGGGCGGGGAGCTGTTTTTT. It translates to CASSLQATGGELFF.

This clonotype occurred many times. The chain is built from TRBV10-3 and TRBJ1-2; the D is unclear. Germline loops: CDR1 ENHRY, CDR2 SYGVKD. Between the trimmed V and J ends, which lost 4 bases and 3 bases, there was a span of 12 bases. This CDR3 contains 14 residues. Here the CDR3 reads CAISVVGGDYGYTF. The CDR3 nucleotides are TGTGCCATCAGTGTAGTCGGAGGTGACTATGGCTACACCTTC.

As DNA, the CDR3 is TGTGCCAGCAGCCAAGGGGAGGGGCCGGCCACTGAAGCTTTCTTT. Translating gives CASSQGEGPATEAFF. The gene calls are TRBV14 and TRBJ1-1; TRBD1 is a possible D gene (5 bases). CDR1 and CDR2 from the germline V gene are SGHDN and FVKESK. V was clipped by 1 base and J by 4 bases, with 13 bases between them. The CDR3 is 15 amino acids.

Only a few counts were recorded for this clonotype. The CDR3 spells CAIKGQDADEAFF. The CDR3 DNA reads TGTGCCATCAAGGGACAGGACGCCGATGAAGCTTTCTTT. This chain links TRBV10-3 with TRBJ1-1; 8 nucleotides agree with TRBD1. The V and J ends lost 7 bases and 7 bases, in that order; junction bases with no gene match: 8. The CDR3 is made up of 13 amino acids. Per the germline V gene, CDR1 is ENHRY and CDR2 is SYGVKD.

This sequence joins TRBV4-2 and TRBJ2-7, with 8 bases identical to TRBD1. The CDR3 runs to 16 residues. With V trimmed by 1 base and J by 3 bases, 8 bases remained unmatched. The germline gives CDR1 LGHNA, CDR2 YNFKEQ. This CDR3 reads CASSQGQTGVVYEQYF. The DNA of the CDR3 is TGTGCCAGCAGCCAAGGGCAGACAGGGGTTGTCTACGAGCAGTACTTC.

The chain combines TRBV12-3 or TRBV12-4 with TRBJ2-2, with D perhaps matching TRBD2 (6 bases). CDR3 length equals 15 residues. Trimming took off 6 bases at V and 5 bases at J, with 16 bases between the two ends. The CDR3 DNA reads as TGTGCCAGCAGAGGGACTGCTACGGTGACCGGGGAGCTGTTTTTT. As protein: CASRGTATVTGELFF.

V and J are TRBV12-3 or TRBV12-4 and TRBJ2-2; D is tentatively TRBD1 or TRBD2 (6 bases each). Trimming removed 1 base at V and 6 bases at J, with 12 bases between. The CDR3 covers 15 residues. CDR3 in DNA: TGTGCCAGCAGTTTAGGCCGGGGGCAGGCCGGGGAGCTGTTTTTT. Its translation is CASSLGRGQAGELFF.

This clonotype was detected many times. This rearrangement joins TRBV29-1 to TRBJ2-2; D gene unclear. CDR1 SQVTM and CDR2 ANQGSEA come from the germline V gene. This CDR3 comprises 12 residues. The V end lost 3 bases, the J end lost 4 bases, and 6 bases lay between the germline ends. The CDR3 coding sequence is TGCAGCGTTGACGGCGTCACCGGGGAGCTGTTTTTT. Translated: CSVDGVTGELFF.

This sequence joins TRBV7-9 and TRBJ1-1, with TRBD1 identical over 7 bases. V was pared by 1 base and J by 2 bases, with 7 bases of the junction left unmatched. The germline V gene encodes CDR1 SEHNR and CDR2 FQNEAQ (reference sequence). This CDR3 region has 16 residues. The CDR3 nucleotides are TGTGCCAGCAGCTTAGGGGACGACAGGGTTAACACTGAAGCTTTCTTT. Encoded protein: CASSLGDDRVNTEAFF.